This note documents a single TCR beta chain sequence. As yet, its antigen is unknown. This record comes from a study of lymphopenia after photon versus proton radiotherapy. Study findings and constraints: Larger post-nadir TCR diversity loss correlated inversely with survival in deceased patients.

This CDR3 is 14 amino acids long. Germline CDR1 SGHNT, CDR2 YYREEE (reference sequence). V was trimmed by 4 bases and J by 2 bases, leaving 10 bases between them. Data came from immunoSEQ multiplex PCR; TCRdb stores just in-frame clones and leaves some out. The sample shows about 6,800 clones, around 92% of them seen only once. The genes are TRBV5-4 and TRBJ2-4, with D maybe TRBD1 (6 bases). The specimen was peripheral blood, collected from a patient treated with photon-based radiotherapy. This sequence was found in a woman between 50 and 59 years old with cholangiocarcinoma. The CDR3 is CASSTQGTKNIQYF. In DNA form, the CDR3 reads TGTGCCAGCAGCACTCAGGGGACCAAAAACATTCAGTACTTC.